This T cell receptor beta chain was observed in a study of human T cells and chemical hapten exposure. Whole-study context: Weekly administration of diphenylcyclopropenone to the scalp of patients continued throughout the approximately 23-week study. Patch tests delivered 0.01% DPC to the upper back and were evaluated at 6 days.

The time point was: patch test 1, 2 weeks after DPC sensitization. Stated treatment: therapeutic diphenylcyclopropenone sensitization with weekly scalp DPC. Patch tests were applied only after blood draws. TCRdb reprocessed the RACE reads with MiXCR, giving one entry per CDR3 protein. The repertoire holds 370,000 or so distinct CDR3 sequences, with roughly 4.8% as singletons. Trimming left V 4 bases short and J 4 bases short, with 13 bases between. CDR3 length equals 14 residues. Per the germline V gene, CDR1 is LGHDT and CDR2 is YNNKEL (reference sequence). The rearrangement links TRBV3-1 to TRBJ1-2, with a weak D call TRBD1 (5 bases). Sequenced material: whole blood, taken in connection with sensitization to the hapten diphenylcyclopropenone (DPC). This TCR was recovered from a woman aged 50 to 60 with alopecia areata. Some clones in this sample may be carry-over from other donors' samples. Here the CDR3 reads CASSRSTGSYGYTF. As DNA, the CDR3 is TGTGCCAGCAGCCGCTCAACAGGAAGCTATGGCTACACCTTC.